The T cell receptor beta chain described here comes from a study of blood T cell repertoires in COVID-19. The CDR3 length is 16 residues. CDR1 is ENHRY, CDR2 SYGVKD, per germline. After removal of 10 bases from V and 3 bases from J, the junction contained 14 bases not matched to a gene. Assay used: immunoSEQ multiplex PCR; TCRdb lists only in-frame clones, some missing. Of 130,000 to 150,000 clones listed, approximately 88% are singletons. Sequencing used peripheral blood. The TCR comes from a woman between 50 and 59 years old with acute or convalescent COVID-19. The chain joins TRBV10-3 to TRBJ2-3; 9 positions match TRBD1. CDR3 coding DNA: TGTGCCACTACGACCACAGGGGGCATCATGACAGATACGCAGTATTTT. Its translation is CATTTTGGIMTDTQYF.